This is a list of T cell receptor beta chains from one sample in a study of cytomegalovirus exposure and HLA in healthy donors. The repertoire was sequenced with immunoSEQ multiplex PCR; TCRdb's copy has only in-frame clones and lacks some. The table shows 200,000 to 300,000 clones, with roughly 87% occurring only once. The sequenced sample was PBMCs. These receptors were taken from a man between 18 and 29 years old in good health and CMV-seropositive. CDR3s include the opening cysteine and the closing phenylalanine or tryptophan. Fields, in order: V gene, J gene, clone size, D gene, CDR3 protein, CDR3 DNA. The D gene is left open where the match is weak. Clone size is given for some rows only: seen once, a few or many times, or a class if the clone is expanded.

v_call: TRBV6-1
j_call: TRBJ1-1
clone_size: once
d_call: -
cdr3_aa: CASSGGTKGSTEAFF
cdr3_nt: TGTGCCAGCAGCGGGGGGACTAAGGGTAGCACTGAAGCTTTCTTT

v_call: TRBV27
j_call: TRBJ2-7
clone_size: -
d_call: -
cdr3_aa: CASTGSSYEQYF
cdr3_nt: TGTGCCAGCACTGGCAGCTCCTACGAGCAGTACTTC

v_call: TRBV2
j_call: TRBJ2-1
clone_size: -
d_call: -
cdr3_aa: CASRVDYESYNEQFF
cdr3_nt: TGTGCCAGCAGGGTGGACTACGAATCGTACAATGAGCAGTTCTTC

v_call: TRBV30
j_call: TRBJ2-3
clone_size: -
d_call: -
cdr3_aa: CAWSPADTQYF
cdr3_nt: TGTGCCTGGAGTCCCGCGGATACGCAGTATTTT

v_call: TRBV5-1
j_call: TRBJ1-1
clone_size: -
d_call: -
cdr3_aa: CASSLISGYEAFF
cdr3_nt: TGCGCCAGCAGCTTGATTTCAGGGTATGAAGCTTTCTTT

v_call: TRBV28
j_call: TRBJ1-2
clone_size: -
d_call: TRBD1
cdr3_aa: CAAQGTGGPYGYTF
cdr3_nt: TGTGCCGCACAGGGGACAGGGGGCCCCTATGGCTACACCTTC

v_call: TRBV15
j_call: TRBJ2-7
clone_size: -
d_call: TRBD2
cdr3_aa: CATSRGLAGTYEQYF
cdr3_nt: TGTGCCACCAGCAGAGGACTAGCGGGGACCTACGAGCAGTACTTC

v_call: TRBV6-5
j_call: TRBJ2-2
clone_size: -
d_call: -
cdr3_aa: CASRPGEAPGELFF
cdr3_nt: TGTGCCAGCAGACCCGGGGAGGCGCCCGGGGAGCTGTTTTTT

v_call: TRBV29-1
j_call: TRBJ2-7
clone_size: -
d_call: TRBD2
cdr3_aa: CSVGAGDFEQYF
cdr3_nt: TGCAGCGTTGGGGCGGGAGACTTCGAGCAGTACTTC

v_call: TRBV5-4
j_call: TRBJ1-2
clone_size: once
d_call: -
cdr3_aa: CASSLDSQGGTYTF
cdr3_nt: TGTGCCAGCAGCTTGGACTCCCAGGGTGGGACCTACACCTTC

v_call: TRBV2
j_call: TRBJ1-5
clone_size: -
d_call: TRBD1
cdr3_aa: CASSDPYSRDRGSNQPQHF
cdr3_nt: TGTGCCAGCAGTGACCCATATAGCCGGGACAGGGGTAGCAATCAGCCCCAGCATTTT

v_call: TRBV27
j_call: TRBJ2-7
clone_size: -
d_call: -
cdr3_aa: CASSLGPRGEQYF
cdr3_nt: TGTGCCAGCAGTTTAGGACCCCGTGGGGAGCAGTACTTC

v_call: TRBV15
j_call: TRBJ2-2
clone_size: -
d_call: TRBD2
cdr3_aa: CATSRGLAGGFDTGELFF
cdr3_nt: TGTGCCACCAGCAGAGGACTAGCGGGAGGGTTTGACACCGGGGAGCTGTTTTTT

v_call: TRBV28
j_call: TRBJ2-3
clone_size: -
d_call: -
cdr3_aa: CASSTPLKLGGTDTQYF
cdr3_nt: TGTGCCAGCAGCACACCCCTTAAGCTGGGAGGAACAGATACGCAGTATTTT

v_call: TRBV30
j_call: TRBJ2-7
clone_size: -
d_call: -
cdr3_aa: CAWSAPTGYEQYF
cdr3_nt: TGTGCCTGGAGTGCTCCGACAGGCTACGAGCAGTACTTC

v_call: TRBV5-1
j_call: TRBJ2-3
clone_size: -
d_call: -
cdr3_aa: CASSLDSSTDTQYF
cdr3_nt: TGCGCCAGCAGCTTGGACAGTAGCACAGATACGCAGTATTTT

v_call: TRBV5-1
j_call: TRBJ1-2
clone_size: once
d_call: -
cdr3_aa: CASSTDISFYGYTF
cdr3_nt: TGCGCCAGCAGCACGGACATATCCTTCTATGGCTACACCTTC

v_call: TRBV27
j_call: TRBJ2-3
clone_size: -
d_call: TRBD1
cdr3_aa: CASSLLPPRQGRTDTQYF
cdr3_nt: TGTGCCAGCAGTTTACTCCCCCCACGACAGGGGCGCACAGATACGCAGTATTTT

v_call: TRBV9
j_call: TRBJ1-2
clone_size: -
d_call: -
cdr3_aa: CASSVATRQDGYTF
cdr3_nt: TGTGCCAGCAGCGTAGCTACGCGACAGGATGGCTACACCTTC

v_call: TRBV6-6
j_call: TRBJ2-7
clone_size: -
d_call: TRBD1
cdr3_aa: CASSPGDRTYEQYF
cdr3_nt: TGTGCCAGCAGCCCCGGGGACAGGACCTACGAGCAGTACTTC

v_call: TRBV7-3
j_call: TRBJ2-1
clone_size: -
d_call: -
cdr3_aa: CASSSPTSPNEQFF
cdr3_nt: TGTGCCAGCAGCTCCCCGACTAGTCCTAATGAGCAGTTCTTC

v_call: TRBV28
j_call: TRBJ1-4
clone_size: -
d_call: -
cdr3_aa: CATIRVGQINTKLFF
cdr3_nt: TGTGCCACAATTAGGGTCGGACAAATCAACACAAAACTGTTTTTT

v_call: TRBV5-1
j_call: TRBJ2-7
clone_size: once
d_call: -
cdr3_aa: CASSYLEPADEQYF
cdr3_nt: TGCGCCAGCTCCTACCTTGAGCCGGCGGACGAGCAGTACTTC

v_call: TRBV9
j_call: TRBJ2-6
clone_size: -
d_call: -
cdr3_aa: CASSAPRARISGANVLTF
cdr3_nt: TGTGCCAGCAGCGCGCCGAGGGCTAGGATCTCTGGGGCCAACGTCCTGACTTTC

v_call: TRBV9
j_call: TRBJ2-7
clone_size: -
d_call: -
cdr3_aa: CASSVASAYEQYF
cdr3_nt: TGTGCCAGCAGCGTGGCTAGCGCCTACGAGCAGTACTTC

v_call: TRBV4-1
j_call: TRBJ2-5
clone_size: -
d_call: TRBD1
cdr3_aa: CASSPDRGWGETQYF
cdr3_nt: TGCGCCAGCAGCCCCGACAGGGGGTGGGGGGAGACCCAGTACTTC

v_call: TRBV29-1
j_call: TRBJ1-1
clone_size: -
d_call: -
cdr3_aa: CSSLGGAGQAFF
cdr3_nt: TGCAGCAGCCTGGGAGGAGCGGGGCAAGCTTTCTTT

v_call: TRBV30
j_call: TRBJ1-1
clone_size: -
d_call: TRBD1
cdr3_aa: CAWRGSQGGDWNTEAFF
cdr3_nt: TGTGCCTGGAGGGGTTCACAGGGGGGCGATTGGAACACTGAAGCTTTCTTT

v_call: TRBV29-1
j_call: TRBJ2-5
clone_size: few
d_call: -
cdr3_aa: CSVSKGTQYF
cdr3_nt: TGCAGCGTATCGAAAGGGACCCAGTACTTC

v_call: TRBV7-6
j_call: TRBJ2-1
clone_size: -
d_call: -
cdr3_aa: CASSLGQRYNEQFF
cdr3_nt: TGTGCCAGCAGCTTAGGGCAGCGATACAATGAGCAGTTCTTC

v_call: TRBV7-9
j_call: TRBJ1-5
clone_size: -
d_call: TRBD1
cdr3_aa: CASSPQGDSNQPQHF
cdr3_nt: TGTGCCAGCAGCCCTCAGGGGGATAGCAATCAGCCCCAGCATTTT

v_call: TRBV7-2
j_call: TRBJ1-1
clone_size: -
d_call: -
cdr3_aa: CASSSQVAGGTEAFF
cdr3_nt: TGTGCCAGCAGCTCCCAGGTAGCTGGGGGCACTGAAGCTTTCTTT

v_call: TRBV28
j_call: TRBJ1-2
clone_size: -
d_call: TRBD1
cdr3_aa: CASSHGLTGGYGYTF
cdr3_nt: TGTGCCAGCAGCCATGGATTGACAGGGGGCTATGGCTACACCTTC

v_call: TRBV5-1
j_call: TRBJ2-2
clone_size: once
d_call: TRBD1
cdr3_aa: CASSWTGGTGELFF
cdr3_nt: TGCGCCAGCAGCTGGACAGGGGGGACCGGGGAGCTGTTTTTT

v_call: TRBV7-9
j_call: TRBJ2-7
clone_size: -
d_call: -
cdr3_aa: CASSLARGSEQYF
cdr3_nt: TGTGCCAGCAGCTTGGCCCGTGGTTCCGAGCAGTACTTC